These T cell receptor beta chains were read from a single sample in a study of spatial heterogeneity in lung cancer. TCRdb analysed the 5' RACE reads with MiXCR anew, one entry per CDR3 protein. The repertoire has some 120,000 distinct CDR3 sequences, 9% to 15% of them found once; the top ten carry approximately 16%. Sequenced here: PBMCs, sampled at follow-up. These receptors all come from a male donor with early-stage non-small cell lung cancer. CDR3s include the opening cysteine and the closing phenylalanine or tryptophan. D genes are given only for firm matches. Size tells how often a clone was seen (once, few, many) or the class of an expanded clone, and some rows leave it out.

v_call	j_call	cdr3_length	d_call	clone_size	cdr3_nt	cdr3_aa
TRBV25-1	TRBJ1-5	14	.	few	TGTGCCAGCGAGTCAGGAAATAGCAATCAGCCCCAGCATTTT	CASESGNSNQPQHF
TRBV20-1	TRBJ2-3	17	.	many	TGCAGTGCTAGTCCTGGAAGTGGACTTAGCTCCACAGATACGCAGTATTTT	CSASPGSGLSSTDTQYF
TRBV15	TRBJ2-5	16	.	many	TGTGCCACCAGCAGATATCGGCACGATGCCCAAGAGACCCAGTACTTC	CATSRYRHDAQETQYF
TRBV20-1	TRBJ2-3	15	.	few	TGCAGTGCCCCGTGGGGGGGCTCAAGTGTCGATACGCAGTATTTT	CSAPWGGSSVDTQYF
TRBV4-2	TRBJ1-5	15	.	.	TGTGCCAGCAGCCAAGATGGGGGTGGCAATCAGCCCCAGCATTTT	CASSQDGGGNQPQHF
TRBV19	TRBJ2-5	17	TRBD1	few	TGTGCCAGTAGTGGCCCCGCCGGCAACAGGGGGCAAGAGACCCAGTACTTC	CASSGPAGNRGQETQYF
TRBV11-2	TRBJ1-1	14	.	few	TGTGCCAGCAGCTTAGGACAGGCCCTCACTGAAGCTTTCTTT	CASSLGQALTEAFF
TRBV12-3/TRBV12-4	TRBJ1-1	13	.	many	TGTGCCAGCGCGGAAGCGCTGGGCACTGAAGCTTTCTTT	CASAEALGTEAFF
TRBV7-9	TRBJ1-5	15	.	few	TGTGCCAGCAGCTTAAACCAAGATAGCAATCAGCCCCAGCATTTT	CASSLNQDSNQPQHF
TRBV11-2	TRBJ2-4	18	TRBD2	many	TGTGCCAGCAGCGGACTAGCGGGGGGGCGGAGGACCAAAAACATTCAGTACTTC	CASSGLAGGRRTKNIQYF
TRBV2	TRBJ2-6	15	.	.	TGTGCCAGCCTACTTCAGGTGGCTGGGGCCAACGTCCTGACTTTC	CASLLQVAGANVLTF
TRBV20-1	TRBJ1-1	13	.	few	TGCAGTGTCCATAAGGGGGTGAACACTGAAGCTTTCTTT	CSVHKGVNTEAFF
TRBV7-2	TRBJ2-3	15	.	.	TGTGCCAGCAGCTTAGACCAAGGACATGCCGATACGCAGTATTTT	CASSLDQGHADTQYF
TRBV6-5	TRBJ2-7	15	.	many	TGTGCCAGCAGTTACCAGGACGACCTCTCCTACGAGCAGTACTTC	CASSYQDDLSYEQYF
TRBV7-6	TRBJ2-2	15	.	.	TGTGCCAGCGGACGCGGCCATACGAACACCGGGGAGCTGTTTTTT	CASGRGHTNTGELFF
TRBV27	TRBJ2-7	15	.	few	TGTGCCAGCAGTTTATTGTTTACAGGGGGGGGAAGGCAGTACTTC	CASSLLFTGGGRQYF
TRBV7-9	TRBJ2-5	15	.	once	TGTGCCAGCAGCCGGACGACAGACCTTCAAGAGACCCAGTACTTC	CASSRTTDLQETQYF
TRBV24-1	TRBJ2-5	15	.	.	TGTGCCACCAGTGCCTCATTGGGGGGACCGCGGACCCAGTACTTC	CATSASLGGPRTQYF
TRBV19	TRBJ1-5	15	.	many	TGTGCCAGTAGTATATTAGCGACGCGGGATCAGCCCCAGCATTTT	CASSILATRDQPQHF
TRBV9	TRBJ1-2	13	.	many	TGTGCCAGCAGCCGTGAGGGGACGCGGGGCTACACCTTC	CASSREGTRGYTF
TRBV9	TRBJ1-1	13	.	many	TGTGCCAGCAACCGGGAGGAAGGCACTGAAGCTTTCTTT	CASNREEGTEAFF
TRBV3-1	TRBJ1-2	14	TRBD1	many	TGTGCCAGCAGCCGGGACAGTTCGCACTATGGCTACACCTTC	CASSRDSSHYGYTF
TRBV7-9	TRBJ2-5	15	TRBD2	.	TGTGCCAGCAGATCATCATCGGGGGGAGGAGAGACCCAGTACTTC	CASRSSSGGGETQYF
TRBV20-1	TRBJ1-5	14	.	many	TGCAGTGCTATTCCAGGACGTAGCAATCAGCCCCAGCATTTT	CSAIPGRSNQPQHF
TRBV28	TRBJ1-4	12	.	.	TGTGCCAGCAGTTTACCCCTTGAAAAACTGTTTTTT	CASSLPLEKLFF
TRBV11-2	TRBJ1-2	14	.	few	TGTGCCAGCAGCTTAGGATACAGAAACTATGGCTACACCTTC	CASSLGYRNYGYTF
TRBV9	TRBJ1-3	14	.	few	TGTGCCAGCAGCGTAGGGCCGGTGCGAAACACCATATATTTT	CASSVGPVRNTIYF
TRBV18	TRBJ2-7	14	.	many	TGTGCCAGCTCACTTTATGGACAGACCTACGAGCAGTACTTC	CASSLYGQTYEQYF
TRBV10-3	TRBJ1-1	14	.	once	TGTGCCATCAAACAAGAACCCTCGAACACTGAAGCTTTCTTT	CAIKQEPSNTEAFF
TRBV5-1	TRBJ2-2	16	.	few	TGCGCCAGCAGCTTGTTTGGGGGGCCGAACACCGGGGAGCTGTTTTTT	CASSLFGGPNTGELFF
TRBV7-2	TRBJ2-5	15	.	many	TGTGCCAGCAGCATGCTTTGGGGAAAGCAAGAGACCCAGTACTTC	CASSMLWGKQETQYF
TRBV6-6	TRBJ2-1	13	.	many	TGTGCCAGCAGTGAGGGCCTCTACAATGAGCAGTTCTTC	CASSEGLYNEQFF
TRBV3-1	TRBJ1-6	16	.	.	TGTGCCAGCAGCCAAAGATCGGGTCTTAGTAATTCACCCCTCCACTTT	CASSQRSGLSNSPLHF
TRBV7-8	TRBJ1-3	14	.	.	TGTGCCAGCAGCTTAAGACGAACTGGAAACACCATATATTTT	CASSLRRTGNTIYF
TRBV19	TRBJ1-4	19	TRBD1	many	TGTGCCAGTAGTATCACCCGGGACAGGGGGCGTTTTGGTAATGAAAAACTGTTTTTT	CASSITRDRGRFGNEKLFF